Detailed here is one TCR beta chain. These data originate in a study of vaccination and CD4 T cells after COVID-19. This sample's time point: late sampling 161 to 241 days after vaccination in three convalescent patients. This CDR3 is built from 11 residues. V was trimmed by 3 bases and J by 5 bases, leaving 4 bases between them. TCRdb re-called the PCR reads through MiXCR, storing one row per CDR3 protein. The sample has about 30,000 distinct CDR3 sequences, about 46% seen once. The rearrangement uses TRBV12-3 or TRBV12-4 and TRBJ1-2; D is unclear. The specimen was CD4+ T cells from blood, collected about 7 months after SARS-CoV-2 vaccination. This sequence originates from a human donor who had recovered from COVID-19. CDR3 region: CASSLGYGYTF. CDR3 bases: TGTGCCAGCAGTTTGGGTTATGGCTACACCTTC.